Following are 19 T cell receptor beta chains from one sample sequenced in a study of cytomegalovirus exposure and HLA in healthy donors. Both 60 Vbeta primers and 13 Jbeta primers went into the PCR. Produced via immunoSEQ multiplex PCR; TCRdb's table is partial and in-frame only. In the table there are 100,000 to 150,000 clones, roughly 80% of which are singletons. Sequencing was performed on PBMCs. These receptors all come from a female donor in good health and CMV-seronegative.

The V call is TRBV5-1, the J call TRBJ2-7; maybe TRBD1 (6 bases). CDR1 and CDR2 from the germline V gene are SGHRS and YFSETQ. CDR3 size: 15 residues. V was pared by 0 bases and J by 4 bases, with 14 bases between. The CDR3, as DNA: TGCGCCAGCAGCTTGGGGGGCCTGGGGGCTTACGAGCAGTACTTC. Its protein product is CASSLGGLGAYEQYF.

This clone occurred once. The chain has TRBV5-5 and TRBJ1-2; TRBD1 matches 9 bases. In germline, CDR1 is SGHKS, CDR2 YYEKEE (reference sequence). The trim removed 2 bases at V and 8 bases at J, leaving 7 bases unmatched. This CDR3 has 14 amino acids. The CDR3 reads CASSFGTGFGGYTF. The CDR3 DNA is TGTGCCAGCAGCTTCGGGACAGGGTTTGGCGGCTACACCTTC.

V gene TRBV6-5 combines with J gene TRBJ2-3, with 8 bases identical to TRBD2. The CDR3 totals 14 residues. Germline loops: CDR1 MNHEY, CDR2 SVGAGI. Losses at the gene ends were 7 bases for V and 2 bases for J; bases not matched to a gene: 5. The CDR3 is CASTVTSATDTQYF. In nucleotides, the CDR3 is TGTGCCAGCACCGTGACTAGCGCCACAGATACGCAGTATTTT.

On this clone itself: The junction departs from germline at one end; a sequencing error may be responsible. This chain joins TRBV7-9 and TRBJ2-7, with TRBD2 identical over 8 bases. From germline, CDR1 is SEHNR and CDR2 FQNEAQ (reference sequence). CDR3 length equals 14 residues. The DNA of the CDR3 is TGTGCCAGCAGCCTAGCGGGCAACACCTACGAGCAGTACTTC. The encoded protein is CASSLAGNTYEQYF.

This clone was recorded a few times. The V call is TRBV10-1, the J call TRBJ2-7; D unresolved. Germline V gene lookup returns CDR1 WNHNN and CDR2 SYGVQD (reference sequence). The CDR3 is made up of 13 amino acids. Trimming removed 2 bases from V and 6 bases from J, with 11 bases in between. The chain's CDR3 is CASSENGASEQYF. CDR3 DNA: TGCGCCAGCAGTGAGAACGGTGCCTCCGAGCAGTACTTC.

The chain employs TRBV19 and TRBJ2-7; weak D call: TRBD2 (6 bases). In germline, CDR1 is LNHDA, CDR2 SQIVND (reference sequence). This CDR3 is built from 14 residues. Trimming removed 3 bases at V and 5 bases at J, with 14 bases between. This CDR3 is CASSISGRGNEQYF. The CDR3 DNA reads TGTGCCAGTAGTATTTCCGGGAGAGGCAACGAGCAGTACTTC.

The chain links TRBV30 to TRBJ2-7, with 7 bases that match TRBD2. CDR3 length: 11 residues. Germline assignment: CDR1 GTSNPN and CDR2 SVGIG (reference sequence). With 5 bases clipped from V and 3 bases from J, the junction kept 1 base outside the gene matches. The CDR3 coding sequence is TGTGCCTGGGCTAGCGGCTACGAGCAGTACTTC. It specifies CAWASGYEQYF.

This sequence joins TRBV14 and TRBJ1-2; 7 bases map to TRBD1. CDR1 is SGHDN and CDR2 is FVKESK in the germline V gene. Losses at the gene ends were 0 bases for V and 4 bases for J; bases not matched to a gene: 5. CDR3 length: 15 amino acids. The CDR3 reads CASSQDRGDLYGYTF. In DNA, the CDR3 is TGTGCCAGCAGCCAAGACAGGGGGGACCTCTATGGCTACACCTTC.

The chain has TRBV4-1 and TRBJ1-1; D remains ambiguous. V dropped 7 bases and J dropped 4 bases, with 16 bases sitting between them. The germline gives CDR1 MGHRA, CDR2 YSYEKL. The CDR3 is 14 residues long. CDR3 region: CASIHEPSGTEAFF. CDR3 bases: TGCGCCAGCATCCATGAGCCCTCCGGCACTGAAGCTTTCTTT.

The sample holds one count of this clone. CDR3 bases: TGTGCCAGCTCAACACAGGGGGAAACTGAAGCTTTCTTT. Protein sequence: CASSTQGETEAFF. The chain couples TRBV18 to TRBJ1-1; 8 bases line up with TRBD1. The germline V gene encodes CDR1 KGHSH and CDR2 LQKENI. Trimming cost V 5 bases and J 5 bases; bases outside gene matches: 4. The CDR3 totals 13 residues.

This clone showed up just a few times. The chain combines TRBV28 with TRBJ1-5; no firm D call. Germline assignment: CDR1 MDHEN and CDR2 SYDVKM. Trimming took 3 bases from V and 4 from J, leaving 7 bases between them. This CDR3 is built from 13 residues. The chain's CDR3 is CASSFLLNQPQHF. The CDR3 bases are TGTGCCAGCAGTTTCTTGTTAAATCAGCCCCAGCATTTT.

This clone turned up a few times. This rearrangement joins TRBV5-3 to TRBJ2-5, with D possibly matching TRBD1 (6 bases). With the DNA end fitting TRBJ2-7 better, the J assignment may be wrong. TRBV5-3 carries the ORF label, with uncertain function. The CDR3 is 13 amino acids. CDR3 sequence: CARSAGQPYEQYF. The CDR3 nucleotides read TGTGCCAGAAGCGCCGGACAGCCCTACGAGCAGTACTTC.

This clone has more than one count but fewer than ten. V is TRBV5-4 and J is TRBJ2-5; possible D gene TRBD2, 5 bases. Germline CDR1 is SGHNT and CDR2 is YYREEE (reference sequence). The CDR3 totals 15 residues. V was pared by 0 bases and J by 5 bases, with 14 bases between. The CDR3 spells CASSLAGPPGETQYF. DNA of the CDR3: TGTGCCAGCAGCTTGGCAGGCCCCCCGGGGGAGACCCAGTACTTC.

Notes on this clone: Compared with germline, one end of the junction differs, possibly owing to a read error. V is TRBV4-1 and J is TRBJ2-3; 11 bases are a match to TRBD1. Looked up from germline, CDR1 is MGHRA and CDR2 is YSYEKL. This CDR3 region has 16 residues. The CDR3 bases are TGCGCCAGCGGCCAACACGGGACAGGGGGTACAGATACGCAGTATTTT. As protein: CASGQHGTGGTDTQYF.

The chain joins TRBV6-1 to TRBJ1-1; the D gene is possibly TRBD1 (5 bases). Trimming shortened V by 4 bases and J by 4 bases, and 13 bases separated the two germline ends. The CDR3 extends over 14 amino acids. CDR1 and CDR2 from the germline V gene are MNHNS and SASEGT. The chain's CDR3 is CASSVRGGVTEAFF. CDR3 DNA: TGTGCCAGCAGTGTAAGGGGCGGTGTCACTGAAGCTTTCTTT.

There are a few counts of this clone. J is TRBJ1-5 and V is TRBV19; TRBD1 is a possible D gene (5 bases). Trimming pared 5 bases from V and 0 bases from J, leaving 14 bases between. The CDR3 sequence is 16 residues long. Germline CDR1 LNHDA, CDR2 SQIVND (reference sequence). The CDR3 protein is CASSFWGDHSNQPQHF. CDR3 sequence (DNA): TGTGCCAGTAGTTTTTGGGGCGATCATAGCAATCAGCCCCAGCATTTT.

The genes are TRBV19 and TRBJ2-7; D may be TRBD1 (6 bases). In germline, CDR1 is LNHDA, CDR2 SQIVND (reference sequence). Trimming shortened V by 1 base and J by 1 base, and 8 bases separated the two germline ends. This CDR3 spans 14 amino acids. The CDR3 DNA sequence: TGTGCCAGTAGTATAGCGCAGGGGTCCTACGAGCAGTACTTC. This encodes CASSIAQGSYEQYF.

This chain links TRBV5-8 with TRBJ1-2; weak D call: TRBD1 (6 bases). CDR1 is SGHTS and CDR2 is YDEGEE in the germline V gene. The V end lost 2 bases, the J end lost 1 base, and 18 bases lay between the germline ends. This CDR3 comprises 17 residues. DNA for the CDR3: TGTGCCAGCAGCTTCCGATACAACAGGGAGATTAACTATGGCTACACCTTC. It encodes CASSFRYNREINYGYTF. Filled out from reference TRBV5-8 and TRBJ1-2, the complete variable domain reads EAGVTQSPTHLIKTRGQQATLRCSPISGHTSVYWYQQALGLGLQFLLWYDEGEERNRGNFPPRFSGRQFPNYSSELNVNALELEDSALYLCASSFRYNREINYGYTFGSGTRLTVV.

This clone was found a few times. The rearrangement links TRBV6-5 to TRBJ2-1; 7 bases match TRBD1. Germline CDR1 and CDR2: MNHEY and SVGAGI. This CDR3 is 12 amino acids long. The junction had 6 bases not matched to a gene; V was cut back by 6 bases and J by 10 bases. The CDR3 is CASSKGQMEQFF. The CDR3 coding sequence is TGTGCCAGCAGCAAGGGACAGATGGAGCAGTTCTTC.